This T cell receptor (beta chain) emerged from a study of cytomegalovirus exposure and HLA in healthy donors. The CDR3 extends over 17 amino acids. Germline CDR1 reads MDHEN; CDR2 reads SYDVKM. V lost 1 base, J lost 7 bases, and 22 bases lay in between. Primers: 60 Vbeta forward and 13 Jbeta reverse. Sequencing used immunoSEQ multiplex PCR; TCRdb keeps in-frame clones, though not all of them. The sample lists some 110,000 clones; about 80% were seen once. Sequenced material: PBMCs. This receptor was obtained from a woman aged 40 to 49 in good health and CMV-seronegative. The chain combines TRBV28 with TRBJ1-1, with no clear D. The CDR3 DNA sequence: TGTGCCAGCAGTTTATTTGTCATTGGTGGGGAGGCTGGTGAAGCTTTCTTT. The encoded protein is CASSLFVIGGEAGEAFF.